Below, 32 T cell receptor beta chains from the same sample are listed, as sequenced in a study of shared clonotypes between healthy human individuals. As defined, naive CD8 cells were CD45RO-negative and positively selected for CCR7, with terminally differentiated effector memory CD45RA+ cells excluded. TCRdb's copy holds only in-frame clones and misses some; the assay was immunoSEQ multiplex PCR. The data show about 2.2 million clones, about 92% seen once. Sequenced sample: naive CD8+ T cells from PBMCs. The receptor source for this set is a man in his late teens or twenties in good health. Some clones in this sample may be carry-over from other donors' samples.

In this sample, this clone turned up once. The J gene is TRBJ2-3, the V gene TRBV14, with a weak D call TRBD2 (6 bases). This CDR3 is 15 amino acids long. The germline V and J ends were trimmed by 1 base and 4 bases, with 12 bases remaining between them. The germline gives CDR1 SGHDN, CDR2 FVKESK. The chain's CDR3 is CASSQGLALSDTQYF. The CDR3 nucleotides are TGTGCCAGCAGCCAAGGTCTAGCGTTGTCAGATACGCAGTATTTT. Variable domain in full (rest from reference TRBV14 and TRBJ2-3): EAGVTQFPSHSVIEKGQTVTLRCDPISGHDNLYWYRRVMGKEIKFLLHFVKESKQDESGMPNNRFLAERTGGTYSTLKVQPAELEDSGVYFCASSQGLALSDTQYFGPGTRLTVL.

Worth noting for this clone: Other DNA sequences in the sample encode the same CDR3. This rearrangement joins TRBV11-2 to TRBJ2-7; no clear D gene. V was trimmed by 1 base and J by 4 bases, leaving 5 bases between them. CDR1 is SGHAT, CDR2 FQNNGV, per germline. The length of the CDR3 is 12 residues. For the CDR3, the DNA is TGTGCCAGCAGCTTAGGTGCATACGAGCAGTACTTC. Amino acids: CASSLGAYEQYF.

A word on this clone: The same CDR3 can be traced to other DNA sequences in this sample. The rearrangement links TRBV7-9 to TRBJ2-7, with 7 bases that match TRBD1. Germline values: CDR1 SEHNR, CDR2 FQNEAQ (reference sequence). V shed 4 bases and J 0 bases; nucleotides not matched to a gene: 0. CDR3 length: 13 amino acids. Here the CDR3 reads CASSWDSSYEQYF. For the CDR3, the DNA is TGTGCCAGCAGCTGGGACAGCTCCTACGAGCAGTACTTC.

CDR3 sequence reads: CASSGTSGRAKEQFF. DNA of the CDR3: TGTGCCAGCAGCGGGACTAGCGGGAGGGCCAAAGAGCAGTTCTTC. V gene TRBV7-3 combines with J gene TRBJ2-1, with 16 bases that match TRBD2. The CDR3 has 15 residues. The germline V gene encodes CDR1 SGHTA and CDR2 FQGTGA. V was pared by 5 bases and J by 10 bases, with 5 bases of the junction left unmatched.

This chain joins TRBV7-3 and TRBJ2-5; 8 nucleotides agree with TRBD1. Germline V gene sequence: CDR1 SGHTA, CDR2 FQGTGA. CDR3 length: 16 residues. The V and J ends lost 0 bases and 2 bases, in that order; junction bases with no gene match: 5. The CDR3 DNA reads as TGTGCCAGCAGCTTAACAGGGACAGGATTGCAAGAGACCCAGTACTTC. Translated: CASSLTGTGLQETQYF. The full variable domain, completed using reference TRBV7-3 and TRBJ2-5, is GAGVSQTPSNKVTEKGKYVELRCDPISGHTALYWYRQSLGQGPEFLIYFQGTGAADDSGLPNDRFFAVRPEGSVSTLKIQRTERGDSAVYLCASSLTGTGLQETQYFGPGTRLLVL.

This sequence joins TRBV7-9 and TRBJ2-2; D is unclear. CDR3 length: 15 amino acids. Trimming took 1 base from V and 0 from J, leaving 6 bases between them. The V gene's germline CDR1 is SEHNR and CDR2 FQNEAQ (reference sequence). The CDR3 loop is CASSLELANTGELFF. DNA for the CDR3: TGTGCCAGCAGCTTAGAGCTAGCGAACACCGGGGAGCTGTTTTTT.

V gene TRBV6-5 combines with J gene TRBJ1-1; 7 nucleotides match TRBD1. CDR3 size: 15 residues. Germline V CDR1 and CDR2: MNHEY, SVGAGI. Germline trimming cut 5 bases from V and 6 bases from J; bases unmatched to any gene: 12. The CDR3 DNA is TGTGCCAGCAGTACCCCGGGACAGCAGGCCGCTGAAGCTTTCTTT. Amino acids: CASSTPGQQAAEAFF.

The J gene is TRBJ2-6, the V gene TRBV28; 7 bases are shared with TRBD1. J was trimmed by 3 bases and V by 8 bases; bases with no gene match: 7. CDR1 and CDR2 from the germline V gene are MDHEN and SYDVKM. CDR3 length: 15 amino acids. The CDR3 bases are TGTGCCAGCTTGGACAGGTCTTTTGGGGCCAACGTCCTGACTTTC. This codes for CASLDRSFGANVLTF.

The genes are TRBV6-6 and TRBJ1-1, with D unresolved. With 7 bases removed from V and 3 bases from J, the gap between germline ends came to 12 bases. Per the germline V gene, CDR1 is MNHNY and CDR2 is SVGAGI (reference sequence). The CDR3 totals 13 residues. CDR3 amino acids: CASIWRADTEAFF. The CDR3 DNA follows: TGTGCCAGCATCTGGCGGGCGGACACTGAAGCTTTCTTT.

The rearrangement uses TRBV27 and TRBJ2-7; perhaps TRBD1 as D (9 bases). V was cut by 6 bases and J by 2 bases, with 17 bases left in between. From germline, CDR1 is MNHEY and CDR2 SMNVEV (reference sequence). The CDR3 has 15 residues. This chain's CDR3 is CASRVAGQGPYEQYF. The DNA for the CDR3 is TGTGCCAGCAGAGTAGCGGGACAGGGTCCCTACGAGCAGTACTTC.

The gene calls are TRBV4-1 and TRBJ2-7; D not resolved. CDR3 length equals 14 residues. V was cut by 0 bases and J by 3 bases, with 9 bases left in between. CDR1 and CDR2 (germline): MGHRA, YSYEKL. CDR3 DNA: TGCGCCAGCAGCCAAGATCGCAGATTCTACGAGCAGTACTTC. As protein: CASSQDRRFYEQYF.

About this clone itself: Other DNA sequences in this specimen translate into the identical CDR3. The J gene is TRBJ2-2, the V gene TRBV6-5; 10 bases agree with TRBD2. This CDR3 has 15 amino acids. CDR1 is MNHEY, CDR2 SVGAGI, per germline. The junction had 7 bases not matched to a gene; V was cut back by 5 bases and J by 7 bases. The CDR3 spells CASSLLAGAGGELFF. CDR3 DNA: TGTGCCAGCAGTCTCCTAGCGGGAGCCGGCGGGGAGCTGTTTTTT.

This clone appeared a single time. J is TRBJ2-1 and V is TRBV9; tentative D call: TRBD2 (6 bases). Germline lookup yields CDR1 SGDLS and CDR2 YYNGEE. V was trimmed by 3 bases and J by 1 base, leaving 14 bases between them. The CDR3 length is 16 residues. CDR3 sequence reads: CASSGSTSRSYNEQFF. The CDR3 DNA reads TGTGCCAGCAGCGGCTCCACTAGCAGGTCCTACAATGAGCAGTTCTTC.

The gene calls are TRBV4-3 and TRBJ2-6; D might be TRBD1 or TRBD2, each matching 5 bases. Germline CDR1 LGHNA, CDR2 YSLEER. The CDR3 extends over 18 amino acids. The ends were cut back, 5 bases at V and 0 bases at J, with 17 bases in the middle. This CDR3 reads CASSLFYGTDSGANVLTF. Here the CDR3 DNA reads TGCGCCAGCAGCTTATTCTATGGGACGGACTCTGGGGCCAACGTCCTGACTTTC.

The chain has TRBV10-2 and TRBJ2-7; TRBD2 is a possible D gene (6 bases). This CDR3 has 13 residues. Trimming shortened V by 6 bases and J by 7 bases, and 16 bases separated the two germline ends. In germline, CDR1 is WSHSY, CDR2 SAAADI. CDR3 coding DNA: TGCGCCAGCAGCTGGGGCGGGACGAGGGAGCAGTACTTC. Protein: CASSWGGTREQYF.

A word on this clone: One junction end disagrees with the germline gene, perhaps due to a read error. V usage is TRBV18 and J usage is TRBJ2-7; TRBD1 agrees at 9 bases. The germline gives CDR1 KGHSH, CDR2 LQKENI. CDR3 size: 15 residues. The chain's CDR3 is CASSPGQGFSHEQYF. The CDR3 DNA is TGTGCCAGCTCACCAGGACAGGGGTTCTCCCACGAGCAGTACTTC.

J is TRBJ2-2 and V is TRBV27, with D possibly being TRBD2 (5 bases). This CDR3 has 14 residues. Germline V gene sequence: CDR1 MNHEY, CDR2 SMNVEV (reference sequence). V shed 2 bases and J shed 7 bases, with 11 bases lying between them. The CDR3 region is CASSLPRTGGELFF. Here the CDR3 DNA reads TGTGCCAGCAGTTTACCCCGGACTGGCGGGGAGCTGTTTTTT.

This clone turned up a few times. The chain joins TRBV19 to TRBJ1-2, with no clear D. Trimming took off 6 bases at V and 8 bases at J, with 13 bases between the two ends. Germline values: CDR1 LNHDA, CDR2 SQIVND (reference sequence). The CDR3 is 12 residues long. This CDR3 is CASRVGLTGYTF. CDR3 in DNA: TGTGCCAGTAGGGTTGGGCTGACCGGCTACACCTTC.

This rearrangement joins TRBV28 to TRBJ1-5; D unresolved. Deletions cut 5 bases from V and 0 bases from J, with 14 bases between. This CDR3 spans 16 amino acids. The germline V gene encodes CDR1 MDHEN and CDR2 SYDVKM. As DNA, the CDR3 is TGTGCCAGCAGTCCCCCGTCTCCGGTTAGCAATCAGCCCCAGCATTTT. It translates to CASSPPSPVSNQPQHF.

The CDR3 bases are TGTGCCAGCAGCTCGATTGGACAGGTGGCGAATGAGCAGTTCTTC. It yields the protein CASSSIGQVANEQFF. The gene calls are TRBV13 and TRBJ2-1; TRBD1 agrees at 7 bases. The CDR3 has 15 amino acids. The V segment lost 4 bases and the J segment 7 bases; nucleotides outside the gene matches: 10. The germline V gene encodes CDR1 PRHDT and CDR2 FYEKMQ (reference sequence).

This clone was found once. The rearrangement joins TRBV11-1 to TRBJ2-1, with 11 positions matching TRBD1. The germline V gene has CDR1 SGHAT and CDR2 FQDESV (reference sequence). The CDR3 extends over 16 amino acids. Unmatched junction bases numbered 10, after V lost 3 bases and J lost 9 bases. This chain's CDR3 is CASSFKPGQGEAEQFF. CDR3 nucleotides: TGTGCCAGCAGCTTTAAGCCGGGACAGGGGGAGGCTGAGCAGTTCTTC.

CDR3 sequence (DNA): TGTGCCAGCAGCTTGGTGGGGGTAGCGGGAGTCAATGAGCAGTTCTTC. Amino acids: CASSLVGVAGVNEQFF. This sequence joins TRBV5-4 and TRBJ2-1; 9 bases are shared with TRBD2. With 0 bases clipped from V and 6 bases from J, the junction kept 7 bases outside the gene matches. The CDR3 sequence is 16 residues long. The germline V gene encodes CDR1 SGHNT and CDR2 YYREEE (reference sequence). Variable domain in full (rest from reference TRBV5-4 and TRBJ2-1): ETGVTQSPTHLIKTRGQQVTLRCSSQSGHNTVSWYQQALGQGPQFIFQYYREEENGRGNFPPRFSGLQFPNYSSELNVNALELDDSALYLCASSLVGVAGVNEQFFGPGTRLTVL.

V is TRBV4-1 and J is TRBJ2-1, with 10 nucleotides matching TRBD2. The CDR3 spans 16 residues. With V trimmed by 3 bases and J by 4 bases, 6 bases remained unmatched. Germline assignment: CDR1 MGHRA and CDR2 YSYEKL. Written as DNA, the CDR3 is TGCGCCAGCAGCCAGGAGAATAGCGGGAGGTACAATGAGCAGTTCTTC. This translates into CASSQENSGRYNEQFF.

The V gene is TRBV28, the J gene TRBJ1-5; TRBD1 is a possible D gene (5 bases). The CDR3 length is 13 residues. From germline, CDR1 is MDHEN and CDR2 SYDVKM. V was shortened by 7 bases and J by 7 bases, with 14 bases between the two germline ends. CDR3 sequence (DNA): TGTGCCAGCAATGCAGGGCAGTGGCAGCCCCAGCATTTT. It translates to CASNAGQWQPQHF.

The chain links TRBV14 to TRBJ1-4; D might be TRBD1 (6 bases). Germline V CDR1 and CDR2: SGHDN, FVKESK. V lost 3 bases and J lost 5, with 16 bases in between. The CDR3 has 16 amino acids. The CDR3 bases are TGTGCCAGCAGCCAGAGAAGCGGACAGTGGAATGAAAAACTGTTTTTT. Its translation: CASSQRSGQWNEKLFF.

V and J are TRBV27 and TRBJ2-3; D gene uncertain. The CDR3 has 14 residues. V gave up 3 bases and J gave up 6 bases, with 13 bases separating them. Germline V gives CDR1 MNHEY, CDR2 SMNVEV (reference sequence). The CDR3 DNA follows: TGTGCCAGCAGTTTCTGGTCGGAAGGGGATACGCAGTATTTT. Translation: CASSFWSEGDTQYF.

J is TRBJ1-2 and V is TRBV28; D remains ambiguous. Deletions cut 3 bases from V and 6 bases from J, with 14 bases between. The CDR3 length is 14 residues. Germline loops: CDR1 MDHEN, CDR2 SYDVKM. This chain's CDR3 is CASSFPGVQNGYTF. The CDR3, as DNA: TGTGCCAGCAGTTTCCCGGGAGTTCAGAATGGCTACACCTTC.

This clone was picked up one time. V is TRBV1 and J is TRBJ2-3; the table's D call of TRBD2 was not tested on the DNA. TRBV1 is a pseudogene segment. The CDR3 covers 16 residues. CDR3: CTSSRRGLAGGNTQYF. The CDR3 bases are TGCACCAGCAGCCGCCGGGGACTAGCGGGAGGGAATACGCAGTATTTT.

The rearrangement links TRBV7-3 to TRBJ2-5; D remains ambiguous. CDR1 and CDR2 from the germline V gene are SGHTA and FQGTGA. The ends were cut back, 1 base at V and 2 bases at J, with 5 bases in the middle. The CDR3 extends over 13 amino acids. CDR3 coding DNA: TGTGCCAGCAGCTTAAACAATCAAGAGACCCAGTACTTC. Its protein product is CASSLNNQETQYF.

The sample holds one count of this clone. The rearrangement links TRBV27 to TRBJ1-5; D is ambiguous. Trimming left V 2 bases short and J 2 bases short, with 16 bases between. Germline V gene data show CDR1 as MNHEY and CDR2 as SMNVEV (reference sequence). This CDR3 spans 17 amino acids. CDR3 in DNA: TGTGCCAGCAGTTTAATCCCGCCTCGCTGGGGCAATCAGCCCCAGCATTTT. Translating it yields CASSLIPPRWGNQPQHF.

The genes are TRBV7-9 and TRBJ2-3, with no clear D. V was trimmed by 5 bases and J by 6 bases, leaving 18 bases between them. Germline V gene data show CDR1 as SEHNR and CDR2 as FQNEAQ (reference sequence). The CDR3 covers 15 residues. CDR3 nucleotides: TGTGCCAGCAGCGTTAACGTGGCCCCCGGTGATACGCAGTATTTT. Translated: CASSVNVAPGDTQYF. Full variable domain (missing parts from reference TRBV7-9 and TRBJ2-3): DTGVSQNPRHKITKRGQNVTFRCDPISEHNRLYWYRQTLGQGPEFLTYFQNEAQLEKSRLLSDRFSAERPKGSFSTLEIQRTEQGDSAMYLCASSVNVAPGDTQYFGPGTRLTVL.

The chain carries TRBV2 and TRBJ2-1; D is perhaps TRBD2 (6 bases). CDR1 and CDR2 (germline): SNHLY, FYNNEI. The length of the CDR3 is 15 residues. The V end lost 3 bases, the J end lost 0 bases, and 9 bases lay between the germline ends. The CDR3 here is CASSERESSYNEQFF. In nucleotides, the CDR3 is TGTGCCAGCAGTGAGCGGGAATCCTCCTACAATGAGCAGTTCTTC. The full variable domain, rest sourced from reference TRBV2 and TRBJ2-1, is EPEVTQTPSHQVTQMGQEVILRCVPISNHLYFYWYRQILGQKVEFLVSFYNNEISEKSEIFDDQFSVERPDGSNFTLKIRSTKLEDSAMYFCASSERESSYNEQFFGPGTRLTVL.